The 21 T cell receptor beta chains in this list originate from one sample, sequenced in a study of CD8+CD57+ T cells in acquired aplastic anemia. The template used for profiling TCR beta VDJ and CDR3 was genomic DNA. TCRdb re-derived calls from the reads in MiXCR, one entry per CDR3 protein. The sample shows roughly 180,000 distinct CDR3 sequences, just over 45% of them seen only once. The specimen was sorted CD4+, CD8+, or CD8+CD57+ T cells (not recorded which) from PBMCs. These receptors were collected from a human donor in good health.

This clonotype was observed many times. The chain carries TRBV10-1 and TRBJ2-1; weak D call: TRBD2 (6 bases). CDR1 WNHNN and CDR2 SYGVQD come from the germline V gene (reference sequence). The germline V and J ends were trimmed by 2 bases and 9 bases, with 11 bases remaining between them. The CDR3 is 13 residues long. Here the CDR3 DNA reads TGCGCCAGCAGTGAGGACCTACTAGCTGAGCAGTTCTTC. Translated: CASSEDLLAEQFF.

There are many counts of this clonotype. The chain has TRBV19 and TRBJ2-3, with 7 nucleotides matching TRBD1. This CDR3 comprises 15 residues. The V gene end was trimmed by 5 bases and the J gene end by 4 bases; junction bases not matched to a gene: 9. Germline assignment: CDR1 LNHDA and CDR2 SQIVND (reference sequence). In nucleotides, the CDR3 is TGTGCCAGTAGTTCCGGGACAGCTCGACCAGATACGCAGTATTTT. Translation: CASSSGTARPDTQYF.

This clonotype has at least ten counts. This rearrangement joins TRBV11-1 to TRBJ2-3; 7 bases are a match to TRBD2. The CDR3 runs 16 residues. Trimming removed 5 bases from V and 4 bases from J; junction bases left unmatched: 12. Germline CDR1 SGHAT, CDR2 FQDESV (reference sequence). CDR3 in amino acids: CASSRNEAGESDTQYF. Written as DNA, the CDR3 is TGTGCCAGCAGCCGAAACGAGGCGGGAGAGTCAGATACGCAGTATTTT.

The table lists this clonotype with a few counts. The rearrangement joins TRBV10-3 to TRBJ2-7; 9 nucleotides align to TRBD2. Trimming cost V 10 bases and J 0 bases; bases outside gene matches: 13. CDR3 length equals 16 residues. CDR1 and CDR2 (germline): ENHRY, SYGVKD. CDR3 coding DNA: TGTGCCACCGCGGGACTAGCCCTCTCAAGCTCCTACGAGCAGTACTTC. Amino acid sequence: CATAGLALSSSYEQYF.

Here the CDR3 reads CASSLDTHKGSPLHF. CDR3 in DNA: TGCGCCAGCAGCTTGGACACTCATAAGGGATCACCCCTCCACTTT. The chain uses TRBV5-1 and TRBJ1-6; D is uncertain. CDR3 length equals 15 residues. The V gene lost 0 bases and the J gene lost 10 bases, with 14 bases spanning the gap. Per germline, CDR1 SGHRS and CDR2 YFSETQ. Together with reference TRBV5-1 and TRBJ1-6, the CDR3 gives the full variable domain: KAGVTQTPRYLIKTRGQQVTLSCSPISGHRSVSWYQQTPGQGLQFLFEYFSETQRNKGNFPGRFSGRQFSNSRSEMNVSTLELGDSALYLCASSLDTHKGSPLHFGNGTRLTVT.

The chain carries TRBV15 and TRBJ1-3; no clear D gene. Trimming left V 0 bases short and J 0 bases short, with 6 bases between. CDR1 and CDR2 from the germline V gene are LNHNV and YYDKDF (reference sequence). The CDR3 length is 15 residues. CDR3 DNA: TGTGCCACCAGCAGAGATGTGGTCTCTGGAAACACCATATATTTT. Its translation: CATSRDVVSGNTIYF.

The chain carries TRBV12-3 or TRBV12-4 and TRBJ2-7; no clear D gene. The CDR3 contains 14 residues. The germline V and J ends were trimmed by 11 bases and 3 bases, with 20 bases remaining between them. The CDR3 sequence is CASTLGELSYEQYF. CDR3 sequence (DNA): TGTGCCTCAACCCTAGGTGAATTAAGCTACGAGCAGTACTTC.

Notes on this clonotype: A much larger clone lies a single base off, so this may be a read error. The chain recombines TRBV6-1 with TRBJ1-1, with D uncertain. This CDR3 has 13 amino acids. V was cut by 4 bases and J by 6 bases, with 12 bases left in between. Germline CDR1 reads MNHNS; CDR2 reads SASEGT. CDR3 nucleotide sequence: TGTGCCAGCAGTGGACCTTCCAACGCTGAAGCTTTCTTT. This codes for CASSGPSNAEAFF.

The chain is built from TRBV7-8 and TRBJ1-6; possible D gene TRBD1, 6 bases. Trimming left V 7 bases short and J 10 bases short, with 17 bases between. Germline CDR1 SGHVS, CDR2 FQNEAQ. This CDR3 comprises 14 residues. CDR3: CASTPLQGNSPLHF. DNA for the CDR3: TGTGCCAGCACCCCACTACAGGGTAACTCACCCCTCCACTTT.

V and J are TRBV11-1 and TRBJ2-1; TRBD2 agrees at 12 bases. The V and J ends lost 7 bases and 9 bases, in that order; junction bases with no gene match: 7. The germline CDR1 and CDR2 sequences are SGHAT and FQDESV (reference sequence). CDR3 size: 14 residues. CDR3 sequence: CASTRLAGVGEQFF. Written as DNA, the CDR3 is TGTGCCAGCACCAGACTAGCGGGAGTGGGTGAGCAGTTCTTC.

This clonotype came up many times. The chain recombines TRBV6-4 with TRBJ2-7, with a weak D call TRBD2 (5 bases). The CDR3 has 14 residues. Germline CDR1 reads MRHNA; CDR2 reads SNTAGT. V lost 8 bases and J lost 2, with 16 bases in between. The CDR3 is CASRAEDGAYEQYF. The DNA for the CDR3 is TGTGCCAGCCGCGCGGAGGACGGGGCCTACGAGCAGTACTTC.

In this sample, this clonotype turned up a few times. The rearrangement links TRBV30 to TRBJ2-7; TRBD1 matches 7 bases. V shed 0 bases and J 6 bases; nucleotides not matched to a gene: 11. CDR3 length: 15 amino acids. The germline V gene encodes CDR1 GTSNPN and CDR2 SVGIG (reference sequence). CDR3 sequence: CAWSVQGTRGSEQYF. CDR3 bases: TGTGCCTGGAGTGTACAGGGGACAAGAGGGAGCGAGCAGTACTTC.

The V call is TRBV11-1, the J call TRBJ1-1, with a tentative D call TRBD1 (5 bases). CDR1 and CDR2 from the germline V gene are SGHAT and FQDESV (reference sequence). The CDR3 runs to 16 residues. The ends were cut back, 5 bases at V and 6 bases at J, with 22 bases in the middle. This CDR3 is CASSLSGGIRDPEAFF. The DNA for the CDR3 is TGTGCCAGCAGCCTTTCAGGCGGTATCAGGGATCCTGAAGCTTTCTTT.

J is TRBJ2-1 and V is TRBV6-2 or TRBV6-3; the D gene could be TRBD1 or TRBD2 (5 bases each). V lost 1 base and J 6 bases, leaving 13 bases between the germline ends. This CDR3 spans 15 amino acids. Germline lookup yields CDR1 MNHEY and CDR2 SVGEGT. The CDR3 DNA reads TGTGCCAGCAGTTACTGGGGCAGCGGATCCAATGAGCAGTTCTTC. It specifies CASSYWGSGSNEQFF.

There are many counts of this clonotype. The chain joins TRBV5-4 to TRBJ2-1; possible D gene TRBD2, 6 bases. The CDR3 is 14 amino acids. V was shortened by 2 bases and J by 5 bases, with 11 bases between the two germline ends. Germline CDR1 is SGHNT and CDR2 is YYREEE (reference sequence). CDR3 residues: CASSFGGRNNEQFF. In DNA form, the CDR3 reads TGTGCCAGCAGCTTCGGAGGGAGAAACAATGAGCAGTTCTTC.

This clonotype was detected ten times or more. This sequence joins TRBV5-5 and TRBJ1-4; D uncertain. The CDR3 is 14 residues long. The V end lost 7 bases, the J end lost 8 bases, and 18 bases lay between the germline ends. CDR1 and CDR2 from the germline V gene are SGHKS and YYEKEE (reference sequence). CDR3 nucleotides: TGTGCCAGCGCAGATGGACCCGGCAGGGAAAAACTGTTTTTT. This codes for CASADGPGREKLFF. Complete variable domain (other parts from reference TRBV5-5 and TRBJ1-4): DAGVTQSPTHLIKTRGQQVTLRCSPISGHKSVSWYQQVLGQGPQFIFQYYEKEERGRGNFPDRFSARQFPNYSSELNVNALLLGDSALYLCASADGPGREKLFFGSGTQLSVL.

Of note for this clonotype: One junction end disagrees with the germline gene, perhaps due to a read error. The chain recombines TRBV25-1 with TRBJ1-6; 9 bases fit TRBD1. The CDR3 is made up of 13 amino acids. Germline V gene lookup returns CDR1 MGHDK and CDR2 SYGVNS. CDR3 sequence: CASSTGGRSPPHF. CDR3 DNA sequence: TGTGCCAGCTCGACAGGGGGTCGGTCACCCCCCCACTTT. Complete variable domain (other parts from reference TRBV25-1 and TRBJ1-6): EADIYQTPRYLVIGTGKKITLECSQTMGHDKMYWYQQDPGMELHLIHYSYGVNSTEKGDLSSESTVSRIRTEHFPLTLESARPSHTSQYLCASSTGGRSPPHFGNGTRLTVT.

The CDR3 DNA is TGTGCCAGCAGCTCACGGGACTACCAAGCAGATACGCAGTATTTT. Amino acid sequence: CASSSRDYQADTQYF. V usage is TRBV11-1 and J usage is TRBJ2-3, with 7 bases aligning to TRBD2. The CDR3 contains 15 residues. The V gene's germline CDR1 is SGHAT and CDR2 FQDESV (reference sequence). With V trimmed by 4 bases and J by 4 bases, 8 bases remained unmatched.

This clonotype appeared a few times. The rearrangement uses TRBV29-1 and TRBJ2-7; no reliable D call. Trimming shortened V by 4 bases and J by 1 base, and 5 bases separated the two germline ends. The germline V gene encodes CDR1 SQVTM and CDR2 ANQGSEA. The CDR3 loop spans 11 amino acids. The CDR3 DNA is TGCAGCGTTGTGGAATCCTACGAGCAGTACTTC. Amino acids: CSVVESYEQYF.

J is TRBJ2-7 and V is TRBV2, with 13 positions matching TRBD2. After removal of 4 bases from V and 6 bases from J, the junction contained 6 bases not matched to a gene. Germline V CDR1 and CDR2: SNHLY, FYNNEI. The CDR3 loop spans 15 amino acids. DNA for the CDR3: TGTGCCAGCAGTGCTAGGACTAGCGGGAGAATCGAGCAGTACTTC. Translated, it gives CASSARTSGRIEQYF.

CDR3 sequence reads: CASSGTGSFNQPQHF. The CDR3 bases are TGTGCCAGCAGCGGGACAGGGTCATTCAATCAGCCCCAGCATTTT. The chain couples TRBV2 to TRBJ1-5, with 9 bases that match TRBD1. The junction had 6 bases not matched to a gene; V was cut back by 6 bases and J by 3 bases. The CDR3 is 15 amino acids. Germline values: CDR1 SNHLY, CDR2 FYNNEI.